This T cell receptor (beta chain) appears in the sequencing data of a study of response to subunit inactivated influenza vaccine. Via MiXCR, TCRdb re-called the RT-PCR reads, giving one row per CDR3 protein. The sample records about 530,000 distinct CDR3 sequences, about an eighth being singletons. CDR3 length: 17 amino acids. V was cut by 6 bases and J by 4 bases, with 22 bases left in between. Germline CDR1 MNHNS, CDR2 SASEGT. This clonotype has more than one count but fewer than ten. The chain recombines TRBV6-1 with TRBJ1-3; possible D gene TRBD1, 6 bases. The specimen comprised PBMCs from blood, sampled on the day of vaccination. The receptor was derived from a man in his forties or fifties who received an inactivated influenza vaccine. In DNA, the CDR3 is TGTGCCAGCAGCCGGACGACAGGCCGTCATTCCGGAAACACCATATATTTT. This translates into CASSRTTGRHSGNTIYF.